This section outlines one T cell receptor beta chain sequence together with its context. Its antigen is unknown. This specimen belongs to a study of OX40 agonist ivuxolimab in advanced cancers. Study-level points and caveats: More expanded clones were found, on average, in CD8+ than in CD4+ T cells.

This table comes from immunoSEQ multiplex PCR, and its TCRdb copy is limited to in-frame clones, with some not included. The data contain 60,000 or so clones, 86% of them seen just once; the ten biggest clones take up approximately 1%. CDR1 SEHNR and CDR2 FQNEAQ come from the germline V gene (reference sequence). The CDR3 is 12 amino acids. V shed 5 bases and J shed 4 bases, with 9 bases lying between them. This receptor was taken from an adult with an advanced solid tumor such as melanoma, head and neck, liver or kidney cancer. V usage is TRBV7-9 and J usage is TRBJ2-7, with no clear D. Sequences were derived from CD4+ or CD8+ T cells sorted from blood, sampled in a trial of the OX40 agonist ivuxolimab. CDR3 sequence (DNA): TGTGCCAGCAGCCCCCAGGCGTACGAGCAGTACTTC. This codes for CASSPQAYEQYF.